This is a list of T cell receptor beta chains from one sample in a study of shared clonotypes between healthy human individuals. The method was immunoSEQ multiplex PCR; TCRdb's version includes in-frame clones alone and lacks a portion of them. Among about 2 million clones listed, about 94% were seen once. The specimen was naive CD8+ T cells sorted from blood. The source of these receptors is a man aged 18 to 30 in good health. Both conserved end residues are part of each CDR3. A D gene is named only where the DNA matches it firmly. The size field is filled for only some rows; it gives once, few, many or a size class.

CDR3 DNA	CDR3 protein	clone size	J gene	V gene	D gene
TGTGCCAGCAGCGTAGCCGGGGTACCTAGCACAGATACGCAGTATTTT	CASSVAGVPSTDTQYF	-	TRBJ2-3	TRBV9	-
TGTGCTAGCAGCCCCTATTTGCCCAGCGGGAGGAACAATGAGCAGTTCTTC	CASSPYLPSGRNNEQFF	-	TRBJ2-1	TRBV7-7	TRBD2
TGTGCCAGCAGCCCACCCCGAGGGAGGGGATCGGGGAATGAGCAGTTCTTC	CASSPPRGRGSGNEQFF	-	TRBJ2-1	TRBV11-2	TRBD2
TGTGCCAGCCTGGGATTGGGAGCGGGGAGCTCCTACGAGCAGTACTTC	CASLGLGAGSSYEQYF	-	TRBJ2-7	TRBV11-2	TRBD2
TGCGCCAGCAGCTTGGAAACAGGGATGGAGACCCAGTACTTC	CASSLETGMETQYF	-	TRBJ2-5	TRBV5-1	-
TGTGCCAGCAGTTTACAGGTTTACTACGAGCAGTACTTC	CASSLQVYYEQYF	once	TRBJ2-7	TRBV27	-
TGTGCCAGCAGCTTCCCCGGGGGCTACAATGAGCAGTTCTTC	CASSFPGGYNEQFF	-	TRBJ2-1	TRBV11-2	-
TGCGCCAGCAGCCACGGACAGGATCGAGAGACCCAGTACTTC	CASSHGQDRETQYF	-	TRBJ2-5	TRBV4-3	TRBD1
TGTGCCAGCAGCTTAAAGGGAGGGCCGGATGAGCAGTTCTTC	CASSLKGGPDEQFF	-	TRBJ2-1	TRBV7-9	TRBD2
TGTGCCAGCAGCCTCCGGGACAGATACACTGAAGCTTTCTTT	CASSLRDRYTEAFF	once	TRBJ1-1	TRBV7-2	TRBD1
TGTGCCAGTAGTCTTACAGGGGATGAAGAGACCCAGTACTTC	CASSLTGDEETQYF	-	TRBJ2-5	TRBV19	TRBD1
TGCAGCGTTGTGGCATCGGCCAGAGCTTTCTTT	CSVVASARAFF	-	TRBJ1-1	TRBV29-1	-
TGTGCCAGCAGCGTAGTCACAGACCAAGAGACCCAGTACTTC	CASSVVTDQETQYF	-	TRBJ2-5	TRBV9	-
TGTGCCAGCAGCTCTTTCAGGGGTAATGGTGAAAAACTGTTTTTT	CASSSFRGNGEKLFF	-	TRBJ1-4	TRBV7-9	-
TGTGCCAGCAGCCCCGGTGGGGGGGCAATCTACGAGCAGTACTTC	CASSPGGGAIYEQYF	-	TRBJ2-7	TRBV7-9	-
TGTGCCAGCAGTCTCTCCCAGGGGGCTCGAGAGACCCAGTACTTC	CASSLSQGARETQYF	-	TRBJ2-5	TRBV27	TRBD1
TGTGCCAGCAGCTTGGCTGTCGGGAGACAGACCTACGAGCAGTACTTC	CASSLAVGRQTYEQYF	-	TRBJ2-7	TRBV5-6	-
TGTGCCAGCAGCTTGTCAGTGGCTGTCCTGGGGCCTTACTCCTACGAGCAGTACTTC	CASSLSVAVLGPYSYEQYF	-	TRBJ2-7	TRBV5-5	-
TGTGCCAGCAGCTTACTACTAGCGGGGGGGCAAGAGACCCAGTACTTC	CASSLLLAGGQETQYF	-	TRBJ2-5	TRBV7-9	TRBD2
TGTGCCAGCAGTCCTACCCTAGCGGGGAGCTCCTACGAGCAGTACTTC	CASSPTLAGSSYEQYF	-	TRBJ2-7	TRBV28	TRBD2
TGTGCCAGCAGCCCATGGACAGGGGGCACTGAAGCTTTCTTT	CASSPWTGGTEAFF	-	TRBJ1-1	TRBV7-9	TRBD1
TGTGCCAGCAGCTCCGGGACAGGGGGTGGAGCTTTCTTT	CASSSGTGGGAFF	-	TRBJ1-1	TRBV5-6	TRBD1
TGTGCCAGCAGCGCCTCCGGGACCTACAATGAGCAGTTCTTC	CASSASGTYNEQFF	-	TRBJ2-1	TRBV9	-
TGTGCCAGCAGCCCCAGGAGTGGAGTAACTAGTATCGCAGGCAATCAGCCCCAGCATTTT	CASSPRSGVTSIAGNQPQHF	-	TRBJ1-5	TRBV27	-
TGTGCCAGCAGCCCCGGGTCCGGTCCCCACGAGCAGTACTTC	CASSPGSGPHEQYF	-	TRBJ2-7	TRBV9	-
TGTGCCAGCAGCCCCGGGACAGGGGAGAGTGAGCAGTTCTTC	CASSPGTGESEQFF	-	TRBJ2-1	TRBV5-6	TRBD1
TGTGCCAGCAGCTCAACAACCAGCGGGAGCACAGATACGCAGTATTTT	CASSSTTSGSTDTQYF	-	TRBJ2-3	TRBV7-9	-
TGTGCCAGCAGCTTAGTCAAACAGGGGTACTCTGGAAACACCATATATTTT	CASSLVKQGYSGNTIYF	-	TRBJ1-3	TRBV7-2	TRBD1
TGTGCCAGCAGCCCAGGGGGATCTGGAAACACCATATATTTT	CASSPGGSGNTIYF	once	TRBJ1-3	TRBV6-1	TRBD1
TGTGCCAGCAGTGATCGGACTAGCGGGGAAGAGACCCAGTACTTC	CASSDRTSGEETQYF	-	TRBJ2-5	TRBV25-1	TRBD2
TGCGCCAGCAGCGGTGGCAGTGCCTCTGGGGCCAACGTCCTGACTTTC	CASSGGSASGANVLTF	-	TRBJ2-6	TRBV4-3	-
TGTGCCAGCAGCTCGAAGGTGTACGAGCAGTACTTC	CASSSKVYEQYF	-	TRBJ2-7	TRBV7-9	-
TGTGCCAGCAGTTTATCATTCCATCTGACCCAAGAGACCCAGTACTTC	CASSLSFHLTQETQYF	-	TRBJ2-5	TRBV27	-
TGTGCCAGCAGTGACCAACCTAGGGAGGGGAGGTCAAGGGAGACCCAGTACTTC	CASSDQPREGRSRETQYF	-	TRBJ2-5	TRBV6-1	TRBD2
TGTGCTAGTGGTTTGGAAAAACCGGGACAAAAGGTTACCGGGGAGCTGTTTTTT	CASGLEKPGQKVTGELFF	-	TRBJ2-2	TRBV12-5	-
TGTGCCAGCAGCGCTTTTCGTGGTCCGGGGGAGGGTAAAGCAACTAATGAAAAACTGTTTTTT	CASSAFRGPGEGKATNEKLFF	-	TRBJ1-4	TRBV2	-
TGTGCCTGGACCGGGGACAGGAACTATGGCTACACCTTC	CAWTGDRNYGYTF	-	TRBJ1-2	TRBV30	TRBD1
TGTGCCAGCAGCCCCGTGTTAGTAACTGAAGCTTTCTTT	CASSPVLVTEAFF	-	TRBJ1-1	TRBV7-9	-
TGTGCCAGCAGCTTGGGCGGTTTCGGAAATTCACCCCTCCACTTT	CASSLGGFGNSPLHF	-	TRBJ1-6	TRBV5-6	-
TGTGCCAGCAGCCCCCCGTTCCCGGGGCGAGGATACGAAAAACTGTTTTTT	CASSPPFPGRGYEKLFF	-	TRBJ1-4	TRBV6-4	-
TGTGCCAGCAGTGGCCGGACTAGCGGGAACGAGCAGTACTTC	CASSGRTSGNEQYF	-	TRBJ2-7	TRBV27	TRBD2